The 32 T cell receptor beta chains below were found in one sample sequenced in a study of response to subunit inactivated influenza vaccine (dated by TCRdb to the late 2010s). To prepare the library, RT-PCR was applied. The run used an Illumina HiSeq 2500. TCRdb reprocessed the public reads (quality trimming at Q25 with fastp, clone calling with MiXCR) and kept in-frame beta chains. Here each entry gathers all rows of one CDR3 protein and keeps the most common genes and DNA. The sample yields 500,000 to 600,000 distinct CDR3 sequences; 12% were counted once. The ten largest account for around 9.6% of the sample. Source: PBMCs from blood, taken on the day of vaccination. All receptors come from a man aged 50 to 59 who received an inactivated influenza vaccine. Donor details come from another sample of the same person, matched by shared clones.

This clonotype showed up many times. The CDR3 coding sequence is TGTGCCACCAGTGATTGGGGGAAAGGACACAATGAGCAGTTCTTC. Its translation: CATSDWGKGHNEQFF. The chain uses TRBV24-1 and TRBJ2-1; D is tentatively TRBD1 or TRBD2 (5 bases each). V was shortened by 2 bases and J by 5 bases, with 12 bases between the two germline ends. The CDR3 loop spans 15 amino acids. Looked up from germline, CDR1 is KGHDR and CDR2 is SFDVKD.

In this sample, this clonotype turned up a few times. This chain uses TRBV27 with TRBJ1-5; D not resolved. In germline, CDR1 is MNHEY, CDR2 SMNVEV (reference sequence). The ends were cut back, 7 bases at V and 8 bases at J, with 6 bases in the middle. The CDR3 spans 10 residues. This CDR3 reads CASTDKPQHF. Written as DNA, the CDR3 is TGTGCCAGCACTGATAAGCCCCAGCATTTT.

The V gene is TRBV6-2 or TRBV6-3, the J gene TRBJ2-6; D not resolved. The CDR3 spans 18 residues. Germline V gene sequence: CDR1 MNHEY, CDR2 SVGEGT. V lost 7 bases, J lost 0 bases, and 19 bases lay in between. Here the CDR3 reads CASTDRAPGGSGANVLTF. The DNA for the CDR3 is TGTGCCAGCACTGATCGGGCCCCCGGCGGCTCTGGGGCCAACGTCCTGACTTTC.

In its sample, this clonotype was seen many times. J is TRBJ2-7 and V is TRBV12-3 or TRBV12-4; 9 nucleotides match TRBD1. The CDR3 is 16 residues long. Trimming cost V 4 bases and J 6 bases; bases outside gene matches: 13. CDR3 bases: TGTGCCAGCAGTTCACCTCCCGGGACAGGGTCTCTCGAGCAGTACTTC. Translating gives CASSSPPGTGSLEQYF.

This clonotype was seen a handful of times. J is TRBJ2-4 and V is TRBV6-5; D might be TRBD1 (5 bases). V lost 2 bases and J 7 bases, leaving 12 bases between the germline ends. Germline CDR1 MNHEY, CDR2 SVGAGI. This CDR3 spans 14 amino acids. The DNA for the CDR3 is TGTGCCAGCAGTTACCTGTCGACAGAGAACATTCAGTACTTC. It encodes CASSYLSTENIQYF.

The rearrangement links TRBV30 to TRBJ2-5, with D possibly TRBD1 on 5 matching bases. V lost 2 bases, J lost 0 bases, and 16 bases lay in between. Per germline, CDR1 GTSNPN and CDR2 SVGIG (reference sequence). This CDR3 comprises 16 residues. CDR3 sequence: CAWSTRVGDYQETQYF. The CDR3 coding sequence is TGTGCCTGGAGTACCAGGGTTGGTGACTACCAAGAGACCCAGTACTTC.

The rearrangement joins TRBV6-2 or TRBV6-3 to TRBJ2-1; D tentatively fits TRBD1 or TRBD2 (6 bases each). This CDR3 has 15 amino acids. CDR1 MNHEY and CDR2 SVGEGT come from the germline V gene. Trimming took off 7 bases at V and 8 bases at J, with 21 bases between the two ends. The CDR3 here is CASKEVGGHWDEQFF. The CDR3 bases are TGTGCCAGCAAGGAGGTCGGGGGCCATTGGGATGAGCAGTTCTTC.

The chain recombines TRBV18 with TRBJ2-5; TRBD2 aligns across 8 bases. The CDR3 is 14 amino acids. Germline V gene sequence: CDR1 KGHSH, CDR2 LQKENI. The J segment lost 6 bases and the V segment lost 5 bases, leaving 8 bases of the junction unmatched. CDR3 in amino acids: CASSAGLEIQTQYF. In nucleotides, the CDR3 is TGTGCCAGCTCAGCGGGACTAGAGATTCAGACCCAGTACTTC.

The genes are TRBV20-1 and TRBJ1-2, with D possibly being TRBD1 (6 bases). The CDR3 has 11 amino acids. Per the germline V gene, CDR1 is DFQATT and CDR2 is SNEGSKA (reference sequence). The germline V and J ends were trimmed by 5 bases and 10 bases, with 14 bases remaining between them. CDR3 loop: CSASRDINYTF. CDR3 DNA sequence: TGCAGTGCTTCCCGGGACATCAACTACACCTTC.

The CDR3 bases are TGTGCCAGCAGCCCCAGGGCCAGGTTGAACACTGAAGCTTTCTTT. The encoded protein is CASSPRARLNTEAFF. J is TRBJ1-1 and V is TRBV4-2; perhaps TRBD1 as D (5 bases). V lost 4 bases and J 0 bases, leaving 12 bases between the germline ends. CDR3 length: 15 residues. Germline loops: CDR1 LGHNA, CDR2 YNFKEQ.

V usage is TRBV7-2 and J usage is TRBJ1-1; tentatively, D is TRBD1 (5 bases). The V end was cut by 4 bases, the J end by 6 bases, with 12 bases between. This CDR3 is built from 13 residues. CDR1 and CDR2 (germline): SGHTA, FQGNSA. CDR3 coding DNA: TGTGCCAGCAGCTCCCGGGGCAGCGCTGAAGCTTTCTTT. Residues: CASSSRGSAEAFF.

The chain joins TRBV12-3 or TRBV12-4 to TRBJ1-6, with D possibly TRBD1 on 5 matching bases. The CDR3 spans 15 residues. Trimming shortened V by 6 bases and J by 3 bases, and 12 bases separated the two germline ends. CDR3 amino acids: CASSSGTNYNSPLHF. CDR3 DNA sequence: TGTGCCAGCAGCTCCGGGACCAACTATAATTCACCCCTCCACTTT.

This clonotype came up many times. V and J are TRBV20-1 and TRBJ1-3, with D perhaps matching TRBD1 (5 bases). V was cut by 3 bases and J by 3 bases, with 9 bases left in between. CDR1 and CDR2 from the germline V gene are DFQATT and SNEGSKA (reference sequence). The CDR3 totals 13 residues. In nucleotides, the CDR3 is TGCAGTGCTAGTGGGGGGGGTGGAAACACCATATATTTT. Translating gives CSASGGGGNTIYF.

This clonotype was seen a few times. This chain links TRBV7-9 with TRBJ2-4; D gene uncertain. Between the trimmed V and J ends, which lost 5 bases and 0 bases, there was a span of 11 bases. The CDR3 runs 15 residues. The germline CDR1 and CDR2 sequences are SEHNR and FQNEAQ (reference sequence). The CDR3 DNA reads as TGTGCCAGCAGCCCGCTTGAGCTAGCCAAAAACATTCAGTACTTC. Its protein is CASSPLELAKNIQYF.

The rearrangement links TRBV7-2 to TRBJ2-4; 7 positions match TRBD1. J gave up 6 bases and V 5 bases, and 13 bases lay outside the gene matches. CDR1 SGHTA and CDR2 FQGNSA come from the germline V gene. This CDR3 region has 16 residues. For the CDR3, the DNA is TGTGCCAGCAGCGTCACAGGGGCGGTTGCTGGAAACATTCAGTACTTC. This translates into CASSVTGAVAGNIQYF.

V and J are TRBV6-2 or TRBV6-3 and TRBJ2-7; D gene ambiguous. With 2 bases removed from V and 7 bases from J, the gap between germline ends came to 18 bases. The V gene's germline CDR1 is MNHEY and CDR2 SVGEGT. CDR3 length equals 15 residues. This CDR3 is CASSYQARVLGEQYF. Written as DNA, the CDR3 is TGTGCCAGCAGTTACCAGGCCCGGGTTCTTGGTGAGCAGTACTTC.

V is TRBV10-3 and J is TRBJ1-2, with D maybe TRBD1 (5 bases). Germline V gene sequence: CDR1 ENHRY, CDR2 SYGVKD. This CDR3 contains 14 residues. V dropped 3 bases and J dropped 3 bases, with 11 bases sitting between them. This CDR3 is CAISELGDYYGYTF. The CDR3 coding sequence is TGTGCCATCAGTGAACTGGGGGATTACTATGGCTACACCTTC.

This clonotype was seen only a few times. The V gene is TRBV20-1, the J gene TRBJ2-7, with 11 bases that match TRBD2. V trimming: 0 bases; J trimming: 3 bases; junction bases outside the gene matches: 13. Germline CDR1 is DFQATT and CDR2 is SNEGSKA (reference sequence). The CDR3 has 18 residues. CDR3: CSARDRWELAGDLYEQYF. Here the CDR3 DNA reads TGCAGTGCTAGAGATCGTTGGGAACTAGCGGGGGACCTCTACGAGCAGTACTTC.

This clonotype has just a few counts. This chain's CDR3 is CASSHQSEVVYNEQFF. CDR3 nucleotides: TGTGCCAGCAGTCACCAATCGGAGGTTGTCTACAATGAGCAGTTCTTC. V gene TRBV11-1 combines with J gene TRBJ2-1; D perhaps matches TRBD2 (5 bases). With 6 bases removed from V and 3 bases from J, the gap between germline ends came to 18 bases. The CDR3 is 16 residues long. The germline gives CDR1 SGHAT, CDR2 FQDESV (reference sequence).

The chain employs TRBV6-5 and TRBJ2-5; 9 bases are a match to TRBD2. There are 15 residues in the CDR3. The germline V gene has CDR1 MNHEY and CDR2 SVGAGI. Germline trimming cut 2 bases from V and 7 bases from J; bases unmatched to any gene: 8. The CDR3: CASSYRRGGLRTQYF. CDR3 nucleotides: TGTGCCAGCAGTTACAGGCGGGGGGGCCTCCGGACCCAGTACTTC.

This chain connects TRBV7-9 to TRBJ2-5; no clear D gene. The V and J ends lost 5 bases and 4 bases respectively, with 14 bases between them. Germline CDR1 SEHNR, CDR2 FQNEAQ (reference sequence). The CDR3 runs to 14 residues. CDR3 residues: CASSLVSTRETQYF. The CDR3 coding sequence is TGTGCCAGCAGCCTAGTCAGTACGAGAGAGACCCAGTACTTC.

This clonotype was counted only a few times. The genes are TRBV6-1 and TRBJ1-1, with a weak D call TRBD1 (6 bases). Germline V CDR1 and CDR2: MNHNS, SASEGT. The CDR3 is 14 residues long. V was shortened by 6 bases and J by 4 bases, with 15 bases between the two germline ends. The CDR3 DNA reads TGTGCCAGCAGCGGTCGAGGGGGAGGCACTGAAGCTTTCTTT. Amino acids: CASSGRGGGTEAFF.

This clonotype turned up a few times. This chain uses TRBV28 with TRBJ2-3; 8 bases line up with TRBD2. Trimming at V came to 7 bases and at J to 5 bases, leaving 5 bases not matched to a gene. The CDR3 has 13 amino acids. Germline assignment: CDR1 MDHEN and CDR2 SYDVKM. CDR3 DNA sequence: TGTGCCAGCAACGGGGGGGCCGTAGATACGCAGTATTTT. Translated: CASNGGAVDTQYF.

A few counts support this clonotype. The chain carries TRBV20-1 and TRBJ1-2; D is ambiguous. Per germline, CDR1 DFQATT and CDR2 SNEGSKA (reference sequence). The CDR3 is made up of 15 amino acids. Trimming took off 0 bases at V and 0 bases at J, with 11 bases between the two ends. CDR3 amino acids: CSARDPSRTNYGYTF. The CDR3 DNA sequence: TGCAGTGCTAGAGATCCCAGCCGAACTAACTATGGCTACACCTTC.

This clonotype was found a few times. This chain uses TRBV9 with TRBJ1-6; TRBD1 matches at 8 bases. Germline loops: CDR1 SGDLS, CDR2 YYNGEE. CDR3 length: 15 amino acids. The V gene end was trimmed by 4 bases and the J gene end by 10 bases; junction bases not matched to a gene: 10. The CDR3 loop reads CASSSRTGSESPLHF. CDR3 DNA: TGTGCCAGCAGCTCCCGGACAGGGTCAGAATCACCCCTCCACTTT.

There are many counts of this clonotype. The chain is built from TRBV5-1 and TRBJ2-3, with D perhaps matching TRBD2 (7 bases). Germline loops: CDR1 SGHRS, CDR2 YFSETQ. V was clipped by 3 bases and J by 5 bases, with 19 bases between them. The CDR3 totals 16 residues. Written as DNA, the CDR3 is TGCGCCAGCAGCTCCGGATTTTCGGGGGGCTTAGATACGCAGTATTTT. It is translated as CASSSGFSGGLDTQYF.

This chain connects TRBV5-1 to TRBJ1-5; possible D gene TRBD1, 5 bases. Trimming took off 7 bases at V and 5 bases at J, with 10 bases between the two ends. The length of the CDR3 is 12 residues. Germline V gene sequence: CDR1 SGHRS, CDR2 YFSETQ. DNA for the CDR3: TGCGCCAGCGACAGTAATCATCAGCCCCAGCATTTT. This sequence encodes CASDSNHQPQHF. The entire variable domain, with the rest obtained from reference TRBV5-1 and TRBJ1-5, is as follows: KAGVTQTPRYLIKTRGQQVTLSCSPISGHRSVSWYQQTPGQGLQFLFEYFSETQRNKGNFPGRFSGRQFSNSRSEMNVSTLELGDSALYLCASDSNHQPQHFGDGTRLSIL.

The chain joins TRBV7-9 to TRBJ2-2; 8 nucleotides match TRBD1. The CDR3 has 15 amino acids. Trimming took 3 bases from V and 9 from J; bases not matched to a gene: 9. Germline CDR1 reads SEHNR; CDR2 reads FQNEAQ (reference sequence). The CDR3 sequence is CASSFTDRGVWELFF. CDR3 in DNA: TGTGCCAGCAGCTTTACAGACAGGGGAGTTTGGGAGCTGTTTTTT. The full variable domain, with the rest looked up from reference TRBV7-9 and TRBJ2-2, is DTGVSQNPRHKITKRGQNVTFRCDPISEHNRLYWYRQTLGQGPEFLTYFQNEAQLEKSRLLSDRFSAERPKGSFSTLEIQRTEQGDSAMYLCASSFTDRGVWELFFGEGSRLTVL.

The J gene is TRBJ2-7, the V gene TRBV3-1; D might be TRBD1 (5 bases). Germline CDR1 and CDR2: LGHDT and YNNKEL (reference sequence). This CDR3 spans 14 amino acids. V dropped 2 bases and J dropped 2 bases, with 10 bases sitting between them. The CDR3 here is CASSQQGRTYEQYF. CDR3 bases: TGTGCCAGCAGCCAACAGGGCCGCACCTACGAGCAGTACTTC.

This clonotype was counted between two and nine times. The V and J genes are TRBV5-1 and TRBJ2-1; TRBD1 agrees at 8 bases. The CDR3 sequence is 13 residues long. J lost 6 bases, V lost 4 bases, and 3 bases had no gene match. From germline, CDR1 is SGHRS and CDR2 YFSETQ. In nucleotides, the CDR3 is TGCGCCAGCAGCCCGGGACAGGCCAATGAGCAGTTCTTC. Translating gives CASSPGQANEQFF. Variable domain in full (rest from reference TRBV5-1 and TRBJ2-1): KAGVTQTPRYLIKTRGQQVTLSCSPISGHRSVSWYQQTPGQGLQFLFEYFSETQRNKGNFPGRFSGRQFSNSRSEMNVSTLELGDSALYLCASSPGQANEQFFGPGTRLTVL.

This rearrangement joins TRBV30 to TRBJ1-4; TRBD1 might be the D (6 bases). CDR3 length: 17 amino acids. Germline V gene sequence: CDR1 GTSNPN, CDR2 SVGIG (reference sequence). Trimming removed 3 bases at V and 7 bases at J, with 24 bases between. In DNA form, the CDR3 reads TGTGCCTGGAGCCCTCCGGGACAAGGCGGTGTTGGTGAAAAACTGTTTTTT. This encodes CAWSPPGQGGVGEKLFF.

This clonotype was seen a handful of times. The CDR3 nucleotides are TGTGCCAGCAGTCGACCTTGGAGCAGCAATCAGCCCCAGCATTTT. Translation gives CASSRPWSSNQPQHF. V and J are TRBV28 and TRBJ1-5, with D unclear. Per the germline V gene, CDR1 is MDHEN and CDR2 is SYDVKM. This CDR3 is built from 15 residues. Trimming stripped 5 bases from V and 1 base from J, with 12 bases between.